The sequence of this TCR beta chain was determined in a study of Ad26.COV2.S vaccination and SARS-CoV-2 variants. The overall study: The Ad26.COV2.S arm of the COV1001 trial was where the donor was placed. The authors gave Ad26.COV2.S intramuscularly, either once or twice 56 days apart.

The V and J ends lost 4 bases and 7 bases respectively, with 15 bases between them. This CDR3 contains 13 residues. Germline CDR1 reads SGHRS; CDR2 reads YFSETQ. Specified treatment: some 20 received Ad26.COV2.S at low or high dose, single or two shots; several received placebo; per-sample allocation not given. The samples were gathered on day 63 after the first injection of vaccine or placebo. A Boston donor was an adult aged 18-55 years. Measured with immunoSEQ multiplex PCR; TCRdb has only the in-frame clones, and not every one. The table records about 480,000 clones, around nine tenths of them present only once.

The sequenced sample was peripheral blood, obtained in a trial of Ad26.COV2.S vaccine versus placebo. The receptor comes from a person between 18 and 60 years old who received the Ad26.COV2.S COVID-19 vaccine or a placebo. The chain couples TRBV5-1 to TRBJ2-7, with a tentative D call TRBD1 (6 bases). CDR3 bases: TGCGCCAGCAGCCTACAGGGTTCTGGGGAGCAGTACTTC. It specifies CASSLQGSGEQYF.